Listed below are T cell receptor beta chains from one sample, sequenced in a study of CD8+CD57+ T cells in acquired aplastic anemia. TCRdb processed the reads anew with MiXCR; each CDR3 protein has one entry. The sample contains fewer than 200,000 distinct CDR3 sequences, roughly 47% of which appear only once. The specimen was sorted CD4+, CD8+, or CD8+CD57+ T cells (not recorded which) from PBMCs. The source of these receptors is a human donor in good health. CDR3s include the opening cysteine and the closing phenylalanine or tryptophan. The D gene is left open where the match is weak. Not all rows give a size; the values are once, few, many and, for expanded clones, a class.

J,V,D,size,DNA,CDR3
TRBJ1-5,TRBV12-3/TRBV12-4,NA,many,TGTGCCAGCAGTGCGGACAGAGGCAATCAGCCCCAGCATTTT,CASSADRGNQPQHF
TRBJ1-1,TRBV19,NA,NA,TGTGCCAGTAGTCGCGGACAGAGATACACTGAAGCTTTCTTT,CASSRGQRYTEAFF
TRBJ2-5,TRBV11-3,TRBD2,NA,TGTGCCAGCAGCCCGAGCGGGAGGCTCCAAGAGACCCAGTACTTC,CASSPSGRLQETQYF
TRBJ2-7,TRBV20-1,TRBD1,NA,TGCAGTGCTAGGCAGACAGGGAGTTACGAGCAGTACTTC,CSARQTGSYEQYF
TRBJ2-3,TRBV9,TRBD2,many,TGTGCCAGCAGCGTAGCCCCGGGACTAGCGGGGATACCGAACACAGATACGCAGTATTTT,CASSVAPGLAGIPNTDTQYF
TRBJ2-5,TRBV24-1,TRBD1,NA,TGTGCCACCAGAGAATCCGGGACAGGCATGACCCAGTACTTC,CATRESGTGMTQYF
TRBJ2-2,TRBV24-1,TRBD2,NA,TGTGCCACCAGTGACTCCTTAGCGGGGGGGCGTACCGGGGAGCTGTTTTTT,CATSDSLAGGRTGELFF
TRBJ1-5,TRBV7-9,NA,NA,TGTGCCAGCAGCTTAGGACTGTGTAGCAATCAGCCCCAGCATTTT,CASSLGLCSNQPQHF
TRBJ2-2,TRBV7-3,TRBD2,many,TGTGCCAGCAGCCCCCAGCGGGGGAATACCGGGGAGCTGTTTTTT,CASSPQRGNTGELFF
TRBJ1-2,TRBV2,NA,NA,TGTGCCAGCAGTGAATCCCATGGCTACACCTTC,CASSESHGYTF
TRBJ2-1,TRBV6-5,NA,many,TGTGCCAGCAGTTACTCGGTCGGGGGGCAGGATGAGCAGTTCTTC,CASSYSVGGQDEQFF
TRBJ2-7,TRBV2,NA,NA,TGTGCCAGCAGGAGGGGAGGTGGGCTATACGAGCAGTACTTC,CASRRGGGLYEQYF
TRBJ1-1,TRBV2,NA,NA,TGTGCCAGCGGTACCCGGACGAACACTGAAGCTTTCTTT,CASGTRTNTEAFF
TRBJ2-1,TRBV7-7,NA,once,TGTGCCAGCAGCTTAGAAGCAGGGTCGGGGGAGCAGTTCTTC,CASSLEAGSGEQFF
TRBJ2-7,TRBV14,TRBD2,NA,TGTGCCAGCAGCCGGGGCGGCGCGGGGGAGTGGGAGCAGTACTTC,CASSRGGAGEWEQYF
TRBJ2-2,TRBV6-2/TRBV6-3,TRBD1,few,TGTGCCAGCAGAGTACAGGGGCCGGCCGGGGAGCTGTTTTTT,CASRVQGPAGELFF
TRBJ1-6,TRBV2,TRBD1,NA,TGTGCCAGCAGTGTGACAGGGGGCAGGGATTCACCCCTCCACTTT,CASSVTGGRDSPLHF
TRBJ2-5,TRBV29-1,TRBD1,NA,TGCAGCGTTGAAGATGGGGCAGGGGGAGAGACCCAGTACTTC,CSVEDGAGGETQYF
TRBJ2-7,TRBV10-2,TRBD2,many,TGCGCCAGCAGCGGAGTCGCTAGCGGAAGACTCTACGAGCAGTACTTC,CASSGVASGRLYEQYF
TRBJ2-2,TRBV11-2,NA,few,TGTGCCAGCAGCCCGACAGGTTTGAACACCGGGGAGCTGTTTTTT,CASSPTGLNTGELFF
TRBJ1-1,TRBV20-1,NA,many,TGCAGTGCTATTTTGCCACTGGGGGGCCACACTGAAGCTTTCTTT,CSAILPLGGHTEAFF
TRBJ2-3,TRBV20-1,TRBD2,NA,TGCAGTGCTAGGGGGGTGGGGACTAGCGGGAGCACAGATACGCAGTATTTT,CSARGVGTSGSTDTQYF
TRBJ1-1,TRBV15,NA,NA,TGTGCCACCAGCAGAGGGTACACTGAAGCTTTCTTT,CATSRGYTEAFF